What follows are 23 T cell receptor beta chains derived from one specimen sequenced in a study of graft-versus-host responses after intestinal transplantation. The data were produced by immunoSEQ multiplex PCR, yet TCRdb's version contains in-frame clones alone and is incomplete. The top ten clones hold over 1% of a sample with about 21,000 clones, 55% to 65% of them seen once. Here the sequenced sample was alloreactive CD4+ T cells from a mixed lymphocyte reaction culture, taken before intestinal transplant. Regarding subset: CFSE-low proliferating T cells sorted from approximately 6-day pre-transplant mixed lymphocyte reaction (GvH or HvG direction). The receptors stem from a human patient who received an intestinal transplant.

V and J are TRBV18 and TRBJ1-5; 12 bases align to TRBD1. Per the germline V gene, CDR1 is KGHSH and CDR2 is LQKENI. The CDR3 extends over 16 amino acids. V dropped 3 bases and J dropped 6; count of bases not matched to a gene: 6. The CDR3 reads CASSPSRDRGLQPQHF. In nucleotides, the CDR3 is TGTGCCAGCTCACCTTCCCGGGACAGGGGGCTTCAGCCCCAGCATTTT.

This clone was observed a few times. The rearrangement joins TRBV4-1 to TRBJ1-2; D is unresolved. Germline V gene lookup returns CDR1 MGHRA and CDR2 YSYEKL. Trimming took off 3 bases at V and 0 bases at J, with 11 bases between the two ends. There are 15 residues in the CDR3. The DNA of the CDR3 is TGCGCCAGCAGCCAGAACGACAAGCCTAACTATGGCTACACCTTC. Its protein is CASSQNDKPNYGYTF.

V usage is TRBV7-6 and J usage is TRBJ2-7; D perhaps matches TRBD2 (6 bases). Germline V gives CDR1 SGHVS, CDR2 FNYEAQ. The length of the CDR3 is 14 residues. Trimming took 5 bases from V and 4 from J, leaving 15 bases between them. The CDR3 nucleotides read TGTGCCAGCAGCCCGGTCCGTGGGGGGTACGAGCAGTACTTC. It codes for CASSPVRGGYEQYF.

The chain joins TRBV5-1 to TRBJ2-2; 8 bases align to TRBD1. This CDR3 contains 15 residues. V trimming: 0 bases; J trimming: 6 bases; junction bases outside the gene matches: 4. The germline CDR1 and CDR2 sequences are SGHRS and YFSETQ. The CDR3 reads CASSLVGQGAGELFF. The CDR3 DNA reads TGCGCCAGCAGCTTGGTTGGACAGGGAGCCGGGGAGCTGTTTTTT.

The V gene is TRBV25-1, the J gene TRBJ1-5; D gene unclear. The CDR3 loop spans 13 amino acids. With 1 base removed from V and 6 bases from J, the gap between germline ends came to 7 bases. Looked up from germline, CDR1 is MGHDK and CDR2 is SYGVNS. The CDR3 DNA reads as TGTGCCAGCAGTGAATCCAGAAGTCAGCCCCAGCATTTT. Translating it yields CASSESRSQPQHF.

V usage is TRBV7-2 and J usage is TRBJ2-7; D may be TRBD1 (6 bases). CDR3 length: 14 residues. Looked up from germline, CDR1 is SGHTA and CDR2 is FQGNSA. The germline V and J ends were trimmed by 1 base and 6 bases, with 13 bases remaining between them. CDR3 DNA: TGTGCCAGCAGCTTAGTCTTGCTCAGGGGCGAGCAGTACTTC. Translating gives CASSLVLLRGEQYF.

The chain employs TRBV7-9 and TRBJ2-7, with 7 bases aligning to TRBD1. Unmatched junction bases numbered 2, after V lost 6 bases and J lost 0 bases. The CDR3 length is 13 residues. Looked up from germline, CDR1 is SEHNR and CDR2 is FQNEAQ (reference sequence). The CDR3 sequence is CASSRDSSYEQYF. CDR3 sequence (DNA): TGTGCCAGCAGTCGGGACAGCTCCTACGAGCAGTACTTC.

The rearrangement joins TRBV19 to TRBJ2-7; D remains ambiguous. V was pared by 2 bases and J by 0 bases, with 8 bases between. From germline, CDR1 is LNHDA and CDR2 SQIVND (reference sequence). The CDR3 loop spans 14 amino acids. The CDR3 DNA is TGTGCCAGTAGTATACAGTTCCTCTCCTACGAGCAGTACTTC. As protein: CASSIQFLSYEQYF.

The chain combines TRBV28 with TRBJ1-3; 7 nucleotides align to TRBD1. CDR1 and CDR2 (germline): MDHEN, SYDVKM. Trimming removed 2 bases from V and 3 bases from J; junction bases left unmatched: 7. CDR3 size: 16 residues. The CDR3: CASSLGPRGLGNTIYF. The DNA of the CDR3 is TGTGCCAGCAGTTTAGGCCCTAGGGGGCTTGGAAACACCATATATTTT. The whole variable domain, remainder taken from reference TRBV28 and TRBJ1-3, is DVKVTQSSRYLVKRTGEKVFLECVQDMDHENMFWYRQDPGLGLRLIYFSYDVKMKEKGDIPEGYSVSREKKERFSLILESASTNQTSMYLCASSLGPRGLGNTIYFGEGSWLTVV.

This clone was seen more than once but under ten times. The chain has TRBV6-1 and TRBJ1-1; possible D gene TRBD1, 6 bases. Germline CDR1 is MNHNS and CDR2 is SASEGT. V lost 7 bases to trimming and J lost 5 bases, with 17 bases between them. This CDR3 contains 14 residues. The CDR3 DNA reads as TGTGCCAGCAATTCCCTCAGGGGCAAGACTGAAGCTTTCTTT. Amino acids: CASNSLRGKTEAFF.

This chain joins TRBV29-1 and TRBJ1-4; D may be TRBD1 (5 bases). Germline V gene sequence: CDR1 SQVTM, CDR2 ANQGSEA. CDR3 length equals 14 residues. V lost 5 bases and J lost 0, with 10 bases in between. CDR3 nucleotides: TGCAGCGTTTTGCGGGGACCAACTAATGAAAAACTGTTTTTT. This sequence encodes CSVLRGPTNEKLFF.

This chain links TRBV15 with TRBJ2-1, with D maybe TRBD2 (6 bases). The CDR3 has 16 amino acids. Trimming pared 5 bases from V and 0 bases from J, leaving 14 bases between. The germline gives CDR1 LNHNV, CDR2 YYDKDF (reference sequence). The CDR3 nucleotides read TGTGCCACCAGCGGTCCTAGCGCCAGCTCCTACAATGAGCAGTTCTTC. Protein sequence: CATSGPSASSYNEQFF.

V is TRBV7-9 and J is TRBJ2-3; D is possibly TRBD2 (5 bases). V dropped 1 base and J dropped 0 bases, with 11 bases sitting between them. This CDR3 has 16 residues. Germline loops: CDR1 SEHNR, CDR2 FQNEAQ (reference sequence). The CDR3 bases are TGTGCCAGCAGCTTAGGCCTTACGGGAAGCACAGATACGCAGTATTTT. Its protein product is CASSLGLTGSTDTQYF.

This sequence joins TRBV7-9 and TRBJ2-2, with a possible D match to TRBD2 (6 bases). The CDR3 extends over 16 amino acids. The germline CDR1 and CDR2 sequences are SEHNR and FQNEAQ (reference sequence). V lost 2 bases and J 4 bases, leaving 14 bases between the germline ends. The CDR3: CASSLYGSEGTGELFF. In nucleotides, the CDR3 is TGTGCCAGCAGCTTATACGGGAGTGAGGGCACCGGGGAGCTGTTTTTT. Together with reference TRBV7-9 and TRBJ2-2, the CDR3 gives the full variable domain: DTGVSQNPRHKITKRGQNVTFRCDPISEHNRLYWYRQTLGQGPEFLTYFQNEAQLEKSRLLSDRFSAERPKGSFSTLEIQRTEQGDSAMYLCASSLYGSEGTGELFFGEGSRLTVL.

The rearrangement joins TRBV2 to TRBJ1-5, with TRBD1 identical over 7 bases. CDR1 and CDR2 from the germline V gene are SNHLY and FYNNEI. The CDR3 is made up of 13 amino acids. J gave up 0 bases and V 10 bases, and 3 bases lay outside the gene matches. The CDR3 loop reads CATGDSSNQPQHF. CDR3 sequence (DNA): TGTGCCACCGGGGACAGTAGCAATCAGCCCCAGCATTTT.

This chain links TRBV7-2 with TRBJ1-3; D gene ambiguous. The CDR3 spans 14 residues. Germline CDR1 reads SGHTA; CDR2 reads FQGNSA. The germline V and J ends were trimmed by 0 bases and 2 bases, with 5 bases remaining between them. The DNA of the CDR3 is TGTGCCAGCAGCTTAGCTGTAACTGGAAACACCATATATTTT. Its translation is CASSLAVTGNTIYF.

This clone was seen once. Here the CDR3 reads CASSLEVTSGYNEQFF. The CDR3 DNA follows: TGTGCCAGCAGCTTAGAGGTTACTAGCGGCTACAATGAGCAGTTCTTC. The chain carries TRBV7-9 and TRBJ2-1, with 8 positions matching TRBD2. CDR3 length: 16 amino acids. J was trimmed by 3 bases and V by 1 base; bases with no gene match: 5. CDR1 SEHNR and CDR2 FQNEAQ come from the germline V gene (reference sequence).

The V gene is TRBV18, the J gene TRBJ2-7, with TRBD1 matching 8 bases. Germline CDR1 and CDR2: KGHSH and LQKENI. J gave up 2 bases and V 3 bases, and 9 bases lay outside the gene matches. The CDR3 length is 16 residues. The CDR3 nucleotides read TGTGCCAGCTCACCCCTTGGCAGGGGGCCCACCTACGAGCAGTACTTC. Its protein is CASSPLGRGPTYEQYF.

The chain combines TRBV5-4 with TRBJ2-2; 11 nucleotides agree with TRBD2. CDR3 size: 16 residues. The V gene's germline CDR1 is SGHNT and CDR2 YYREEE (reference sequence). Trimming at V came to 1 base and at J to 6 bases, leaving 5 bases not matched to a gene. The CDR3 loop is CASSLMVAGGSGELFF. CDR3 nucleotide sequence: TGTGCCAGCAGCTTGATGGTAGCGGGAGGGTCCGGGGAGCTGTTTTTT.

V gene TRBV29-1 combines with J gene TRBJ2-1, with TRBD2 identical over 7 bases. Germline values: CDR1 SQVTM, CDR2 ANQGSEA. J was trimmed by 4 bases and V by 7 bases; bases with no gene match: 13. The CDR3 length is 15 residues. The CDR3 sequence is CSAGEGPNTYNEQFF. CDR3 nucleotides: TGCAGCGCCGGGGAGGGACCAAACACTTACAATGAGCAGTTCTTC.

This chain links TRBV7-1 with TRBJ2-2; TRBD1 might be the D (7 bases). TRBV7-1 is annotated as an ORF whose role is uncertain. Deletions cut 2 bases from V and 0 bases from J, with 34 bases between. The CDR3 covers 24 residues. The CDR3 nucleotides are TGTGCCAGCAGCTCAAGAGGGCCGGGACAGCGAACGGGAGCTCAACTTTCGAACACCGGGGAGCTGTTTTTT. Translation gives CASSSRGPGQRTGAQLSNTGELFF.

This clone was counted between two and nine times. The chain carries TRBV2 and TRBJ2-2; no firm D call. CDR3 length equals 13 residues. CDR1 SNHLY and CDR2 FYNNEI come from the germline V gene. Deletions cut 5 bases from V and 1 base from J, with 5 bases between. The DNA for the CDR3 is TGTGCCAGCAGTCCCAGGAACACCGGGGAGCTGTTTTTT. Translation gives CASSPRNTGELFF.

This chain joins TRBV18 and TRBJ1-2; D ambiguous. This CDR3 has 15 residues. Germline V gene sequence: CDR1 KGHSH, CDR2 LQKENI. Between the trimmed V and J ends, which lost 3 bases and 3 bases, there was a span of 14 bases. This chain's CDR3 is CASSPIPVTDYGYTF. CDR3 bases: TGTGCCAGCTCACCCATTCCGGTTACGGACTATGGCTACACCTTC. The full variable domain, its missing parts supplied by reference TRBV18 and TRBJ1-2, is NAGVMQNPRHLVRRRGQEARLRCSPMKGHSHVYWYRQLPEEGLKFMVYLQKENIIDESGMPKERFSAEFPKEGPSILRIQQVVRGDSAAYFCASSPIPVTDYGYTFGSGTRLTVV.